The rows below give T cell receptor beta chains drawn from one sample of a study of blood T cells in healthy people across ages. Each CDR3 protein gets one entry after TCRdb re-called the 5' RACE reads with MiXCR. This sample yields about 570,000 distinct CDR3 sequences, of which 27% are seen a single time; approximately 3.6% belongs to the top ten. The same sample was also used in a study of T cells of mothers and their children.

Sequenced input: blood. The receptors were gathered from a boy aged 2 to 9 in good health. Both conserved end residues are part of each CDR3. The order of the fields is clone size, J gene, D gene, V gene, CDR3 protein, CDR3 DNA. A D gene is named only where the DNA matches it firmly. Only some rows state a clone size, as once, few, many or a class for expanded clones.

. TRBJ2-1 . TRBV6-2/TRBV6-3 CASSYPTGRPYNEQFF TGTGCCAGCAGTTACCCCACAGGGCGACCCTACAATGAGCAGTTCTTC
few TRBJ2-5 TRBD2 TRBV7-9 CASSFLAGSGETQYF TGTGCCAGCAGTTTTTTAGCGGGGTCCGGGGAGACCCAGTACTTC
. TRBJ2-1 . TRBV12-3/TRBV12-4 CASSPWVRSYNEQFF TGTGCCAGCAGTCCGTGGGTTAGGTCCTACAATGAGCAGTTCTTC
. TRBJ2-1 . TRBV12-3/TRBV12-4 CASSFRGVGFNEQFF TGTGCCAGCAGTTTTAGGGGCGTGGGCTTCAATGAGCAGTTCTTC
. TRBJ1-5 . TRBV20-1 CSARADGGPQHF TGCAGTGCTAGAGCGGACGGGGGGCCCCAGCATTTT
few TRBJ2-5 . TRBV2 CASSEALETQYF TGTGCCAGCAGTGAAGCGCTGGAGACCCAGTACTTC
few TRBJ2-6 . TRBV18 CASSQRFLVANVLTF TGTGCCAGCTCGCAGAGGTTTCTGGTGGCCAACGTCCTGACTTTC
. TRBJ2-1 . TRBV20-1 CSARDLGNYSYNEQFF TGCAGTGCTAGAGATCTCGGTAACTACTCCTACAATGAGCAGTTCTTC
. TRBJ1-1 TRBD1 TRBV20-1 CSAPGQGIITEAFF TGCAGTGCCCCGGGACAGGGGATTATCACTGAAGCTTTCTTT
few TRBJ1-2 . TRBV3-1 CASSPTDRQHYGYTF TGTGCCAGCAGCCCTACCGACCGACAGCACTATGGCTACACCTTC
few TRBJ2-4 TRBD1 TRBV20-1 CSAREGGRKNIQYF TGCAGTGCTAGAGAAGGGGGCCGCAAAAACATTCAGTACTTC
few TRBJ2-1 . TRBV11-2 CASSIPGGYNEQFF TGTGCCAGCAGCATTCCGGGTGGGTACAATGAGCAGTTCTTC
. TRBJ1-6 . TRBV2 CASSERGGGSSYNSPLHF TGTGCCAGCAGTGAAAGGGGAGGTGGGAGCTCCTATAATTCACCCCTCCACTTT
. TRBJ2-5 TRBD1 TRBV11-2 CASSLGDREQETQYF TGTGCCAGCAGCTTAGGTGACAGGGAACAAGAGACCCAGTACTTC
few TRBJ2-2 TRBD1 TRBV7-6 CASSPLGQANTGELFF TGTGCCAGCAGCCCCCTTGGACAGGCGAACACCGGGGAGCTGTTTTTT
. TRBJ2-4 . TRBV7-8 CASSLGGGVQYF TGTGCCAGCAGCTTAGGGGGCGGGGTTCAATACTTC
many TRBJ2-7 TRBD2 TRBV27 CASRGTSGSYEQYF TGTGCCAGCAGGGGGACTAGCGGGAGCTACGAGCAGTACTTC
few TRBJ2-7 TRBD2 TRBV7-6 CASSASGGAGSSYEQYF TGTGCCAGCAGTGCTAGCGGGGGGGCGGGGAGCTCCTACGAGCAGTACTTC
few TRBJ2-1 . TRBV19 CASSTDLSYEQFF TGTGCCAGTAGTACGGACCTGTCTTATGAGCAGTTCTTC
few TRBJ2-7 . TRBV9 CASSVDYGGGSGEQYF TGTGCCAGCAGCGTAGACTATGGTGGGGGCTCGGGCGAGCAGTACTTC
. TRBJ2-7 . TRBV4-1 CASSQDPGGKYEQYF TGCGCCAGCAGCCAAGATCCAGGGGGGAAGTACGAGCAGTACTTC
. TRBJ1-2 TRBD1 TRBV5-1 CASSLGQGRQEGYTF TGCGCCAGCAGCTTGGGACAGGGACGGCAAGAGGGCTACACCTTC
. TRBJ2-5 . TRBV2 CASSDLTASGEQYF TGTGCCAGCAGTGACTTGACAGCCTCGGGGGAGCAGTACTTC
. TRBJ2-7 . TRBV7-2 CASSLQLAYEQYF TGTGCCAGCAGCCTACAGCTAGCCTACGAGCAGTACTTC
. TRBJ2-7 . TRBV11-2 CASTSRRGNYEQYF TGTGCCAGCACCTCGAGGCGGGGCAACTACGAGCAGTACTTC
. TRBJ1-1 . TRBV29-1 CSVPKGGTSTAFF TGCAGCGTTCCCAAGGGGGGAACCTCTACAGCTTTCTTT
few TRBJ1-5 . TRBV10-3 CAISRDGLNQPQHF TGTGCCATCAGTAGGGACGGTCTCAATCAGCCCCAGCATTTT
once TRBJ2-5 . TRBV20-1 CGQAQGRTQYF TGCGGGCAAGCCCAGGGAAGGACCCAGTACTTC
. TRBJ2-5 . TRBV7-8 CASSLGIREETQYF TGTGCCAGCAGCTTAGGAATCAGGGAAGAGACCCAGTACTTC
. TRBJ2-1 TRBD2 TRBV6-4 CASSRHRASGANEQFF TGTGCCAGCAGTAGACATCGGGCTAGCGGAGCCAATGAGCAGTTCTTC
. TRBJ2-1 TRBD2 TRBV20-1 CSADPREVSYNEQFF TGCAGTGCCGACCCGCGGGAGGTCTCCTACAATGAGCAGTTCTTC
few TRBJ2-4 . TRBV21-1 CASSPYGEIQYF TGTGCCAGCAGCCCGTACGGGGAAATTCAGTACTTC
few TRBJ2-7 TRBD1 TRBV7-9 CASSFGQGGSEQYF TGTGCCAGCAGTTTCGGACAGGGGGGGTCCGAGCAGTACTTC
few TRBJ2-7 TRBD1 TRBV28 CASTMTGTASYEQYF TGTGCCAGCACCATGACCGGGACAGCTTCCTACGAGCAGTACTTC
. TRBJ2-7 . TRBV2 CASSGRTGEYEQYF TGTGCCAGCAGCGGGCGGACGGGGGAGTACGAGCAGTACTTC
. TRBJ2-7 . TRBV28 CASSSPLPSYEQYF TGTGCCAGCAGTTCTCCGCTACCATCCTACGAGCAGTACTTC
. TRBJ2-7 TRBD2 TRBV12-3/TRBV12-4 CASGYSGGANEQYF TGTGCCAGCGGATATAGCGGGGGGGCCAACGAGCAGTACTTC
. TRBJ1-4 . TRBV25-1 CASSEIGGTNEKLFF TGTGCCAGCAGTGAAATTGGTGGCACTAATGAAAAACTGTTTTTT
few TRBJ2-2 . TRBV12-3/TRBV12-4 CASAGGPRGPGELFF TGTGCCAGCGCCGGTGGTCCCCGGGGTCCCGGGGAGCTGTTTTTT
. TRBJ2-3 . TRBV11-2 CASTLGDTQYF TGTGCCAGCACCCTAGGAGATACGCAGTATTTT
. TRBJ2-3 TRBD2 TRBV28 CASSLLAGQADTQYF TGTGCCAGCAGTTTATTAGCGGGACAAGCAGATACGCAGTATTTT
. TRBJ2-3 . TRBV7-2 CASSLAGGPQNTQYF TGTGCCAGCAGCTTGGCTGGCGGGCCCCAGAATACGCAGTATTTT
. TRBJ2-1 . TRBV11-2 CASREGLHHEQFF TGTGCCAGCAGGGAGGGACTCCACCATGAGCAGTTCTTC
. TRBJ1-1 . TRBV29-1 CSVGAGVEETEAFF TGCAGCGTTGGAGCAGGGGTCGAAGAAACTGAAGCTTTCTTT
. TRBJ2-1 TRBD2 TRBV6-5 CASSYSGLAGGSSYNEQFF TGTGCCAGCAGTTACTCCGGACTAGCGGGAGGAAGCTCCTACAATGAGCAGTTCTTC
few TRBJ1-2 . TRBV7-8 CAGSFVGSRGGYTF TGTGCCGGTTCCTTTGTTGGGTCAAGGGGTGGCTACACCTTC
few TRBJ1-1 . TRBV29-1 CSVEGTVRTEAFF TGCAGCGTTGAAGGGACAGTTCGCACTGAAGCTTTCTTT
few TRBJ1-3 TRBD1 TRBV30 CAWGRGSSGNTIYF TGTGCCTGGGGCAGGGGGAGCTCTGGAAACACCATATATTTT
. TRBJ2-5 . TRBV29-1 CSGEKQSGETQYF TGCAGCGGGGAAAAGCAATCTGGGGAGACCCAGTACTTC
. TRBJ2-5 TRBD1 TRBV6-1 CASGSGTGTAETQYF TGTGCCAGCGGTTCCGGGACAGGGACGGCGGAGACCCAGTACTTC
. TRBJ2-7 . TRBV27 CASSRGVGWDEQYF TGTGCCAGCAGTCGAGGGGTGGGGTGGGACGAGCAGTACTTC
. TRBJ2-5 . TRBV20-1 CSARDTQGRETQYF TGCAGTGCTAGAGATACTCAGGGGCGGGAGACCCAGTACTTC
. TRBJ2-7 TRBD1 TRBV27 CASSFRDRASYEQYF TGTGCCAGCAGTTTCCGGGACAGGGCCTCCTACGAGCAGTACTTC
. TRBJ1-2 . TRBV20-1 CSADFGWWGYTF TGCAGTGCTGATTTCGGGTGGTGGGGCTACACCTTC
. TRBJ2-7 TRBD1 TRBV4-1 CASSQDQWDRGYEQYF TGCGCCAGCAGCCAAGATCAGTGGGACAGGGGGTACGAGCAGTACTTC
. TRBJ2-5 . TRBV19 CASSVGRVETQYF TGTGCCAGTAGTGTCGGTCGGGTGGAGACCCAGTACTTC
. TRBJ2-5 . TRBV9 CASSVEPGTGETQYF TGTGCCAGCAGCGTAGAACCGGGGACGGGGGAGACCCAGTACTTC
. TRBJ2-5 TRBD2 TRBV5-8 CASSYGLAGGPGETQYF TGTGCCAGCAGCTATGGACTAGCGGGAGGGCCGGGAGAGACCCAGTACTTC
. TRBJ1-5 . TRBV21-1 CASSHLNPSNQPQHF TGTGCCAGCAGCCATCTCAACCCGAGCAATCAGCCCCAGCATTTT
. TRBJ2-5 TRBD2 TRBV5-4 CASSQRGDEETQYF TGTGCCAGCAGCCAGCGGGGGGACGAAGAGACCCAGTACTTC